These 2 T cell receptor beta chains were sequenced from one sample in a study of cytomegalovirus exposure and HLA in healthy donors. TCRdb's copy holds only in-frame clones and misses some; the assay was immunoSEQ multiplex PCR. The sample lists 200,000 to 250,000 clones, approximately 87% occurring once. Material for sequencing was PBMCs. Every receptor here comes from a woman between 18 and 29 years old in good health and CMV-seronegative.

CDR3 protein: CASSQRSGRGGETQYF. CDR3 DNA sequence: TGCGCCAGCAGCCAACGGAGCGGGAGGGGGGGAGAGACCCAGTACTTC. V is TRBV4-1 and J is TRBJ2-5, with TRBD2 matching 10 bases. Germline CDR1 MGHRA, CDR2 YSYEKL. Germline trimming cut 2 bases from V and 4 bases from J; bases unmatched to any gene: 7. The CDR3 is made up of 16 amino acids.

The chain carries TRBV30 and TRBJ2-6; D remains unclear. Germline V gene sequence: CDR1 GTSNPN, CDR2 SVGIG (reference sequence). The CDR3 covers 13 residues. V lost 3 bases to trimming and J lost 4 bases, with 7 bases between them. CDR3 loop: CAWRQWGANVLTF. The CDR3 region has the DNA TGTGCCTGGAGACAATGGGGGGCCAACGTCCTGACTTTC.